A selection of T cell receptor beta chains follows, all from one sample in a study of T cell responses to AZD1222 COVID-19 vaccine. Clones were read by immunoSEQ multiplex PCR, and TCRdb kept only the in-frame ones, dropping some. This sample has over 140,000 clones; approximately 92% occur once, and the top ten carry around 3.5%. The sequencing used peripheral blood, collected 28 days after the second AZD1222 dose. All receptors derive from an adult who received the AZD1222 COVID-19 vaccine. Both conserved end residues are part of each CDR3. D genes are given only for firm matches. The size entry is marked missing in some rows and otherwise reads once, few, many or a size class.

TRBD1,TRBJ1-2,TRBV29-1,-,TGCAGCGTTGAGGAGGACAGGGACTATGGCTACACCTTC,CSVEEDRDYGYTF
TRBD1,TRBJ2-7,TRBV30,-,TGTGCCTACGCCCGGGACAGGGGCTCCTACGAGCAGTACTTC,CAYARDRGSYEQYF
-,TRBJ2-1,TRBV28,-,TGTGCCAGCAGTGTAAGGGGGAGCTCCTACAATGAGCAGTTCTTC,CASSVRGSSYNEQFF
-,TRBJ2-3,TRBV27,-,TGTGCCAGCAGTCTCGGAGGCACGCAGTATTTT,CASSLGGTQYF
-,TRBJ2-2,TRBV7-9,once,TGTGCCAGCAGCTGGGTATCGGGCGCCGGGGAGCTGTTTTTT,CASSWVSGAGELFF
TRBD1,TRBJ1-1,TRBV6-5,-,TGTGCCAGCAGTTCGACAGGGGAGACTGAAGCTTTCTTT,CASSSTGETEAFF
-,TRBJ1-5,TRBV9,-,TGTGCCAGCAGCGTAGACGTCGGGGATCAGCCCCAGCATTTT,CASSVDVGDQPQHF
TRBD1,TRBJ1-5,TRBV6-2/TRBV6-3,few,TGTGCCAGCAGTTACTCCGGGACAGGTAAAGGGGGGGGCCGCTATCAGCCCCAGCATTTT,CASSYSGTGKGGGRYQPQHF
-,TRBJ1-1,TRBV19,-,TGTGCCAGTAGTATGGGTAGGGTTACCACTGAAGCTTTCTTT,CASSMGRVTTEAFF
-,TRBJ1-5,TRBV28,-,TGTGCCAGCAGTCCTGGTGATGGGCCCCAGCATTTT,CASSPGDGPQHF
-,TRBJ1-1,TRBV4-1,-,TGCGCCAGCAGCCAGGGCGCCGTTGGGACTGAAGCTTTCTTT,CASSQGAVGTEAFF
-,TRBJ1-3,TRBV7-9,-,TGTGCCAGCAGCTTAGGGACCAGCTCTGGAAACACCATATATTTT,CASSLGTSSGNTIYF
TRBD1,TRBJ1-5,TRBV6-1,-,TGTGCCAGCAGTGGCCGGATTAAGACAGGGGGCAATCAGCCCCAGCATTTT,CASSGRIKTGGNQPQHF
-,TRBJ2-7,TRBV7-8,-,TGTGCCAGCAGCCCCAGGGGAAGCGGGACCGTCTACGAGCAGTACTTC,CASSPRGSGTVYEQYF
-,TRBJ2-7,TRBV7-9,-,TGTGCCAGCAGCTTATTTGGTGCAGACTACGAGCAGTACTTC,CASSLFGADYEQYF
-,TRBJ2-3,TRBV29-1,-,TGCAGCGCCCTGACTAGTTTGGGCACAGATACGCAGTATTTT,CSALTSLGTDTQYF
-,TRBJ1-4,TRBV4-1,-,TGCGCCAGCAGCCAAGAATCCCAGTCGGTTGCAACTAATGAAAAACTGTTTTTT,CASSQESQSVATNEKLFF
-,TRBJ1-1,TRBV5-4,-,TGTGCCAGCACCAAGAGGGGGGACACTGAAGCTTTCTTT,CASTKRGDTEAFF
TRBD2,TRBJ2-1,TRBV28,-,TGTGCCAGCAGTTCCGACCAATCCAGCGGGAGGGGTCGAGGGCAGTTCTTC,CASSSDQSSGRGRGQFF
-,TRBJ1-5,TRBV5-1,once,TGCGCCAGCAGCTTAACGGGACAAAGCAATCAGCCCCAGCATTTT,CASSLTGQSNQPQHF
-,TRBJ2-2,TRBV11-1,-,TGTGCCAGCAGCCCACCCCTCGGGGCAGGTGGGAGGGAGCTGTTTTTT,CASSPPLGAGGRELFF
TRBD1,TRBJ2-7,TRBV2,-,TGTGCCAGCACCGGGACAGGGTCAGTCAACGAGCAGTACTTC,CASTGTGSVNEQYF
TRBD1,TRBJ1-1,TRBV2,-,TGTGCCAGCAAGGAACAGGGGGTCATGAACACTGAAGCTTTCTTT,CASKEQGVMNTEAFF
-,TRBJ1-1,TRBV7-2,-,TGTGCCAGCAGCCCCGAACTAGCAGGGAACACTGAAGCTTTCTTT,CASSPELAGNTEAFF
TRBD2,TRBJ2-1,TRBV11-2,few,TGTGCCAGCAGCCCTCTTGTTAGCGGGAGTATTAATGAGCAGTTCTTC,CASSPLVSGSINEQFF
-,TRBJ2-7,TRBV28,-,TGTGCCAGTACGAGTGGACAGACCTACGAGCAGTACTTC,CASTSGQTYEQYF
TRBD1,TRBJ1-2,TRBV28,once,TGTGCCAGCAGTTTGACAGGGAACTATGGCTACACCTTC,CASSLTGNYGYTF
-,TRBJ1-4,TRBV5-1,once,TGCGCCAGCAGCCCTCAGGGGCTACCTAATGAAAAACTGTTTTTT,CASSPQGLPNEKLFF
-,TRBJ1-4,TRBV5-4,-,TGTGCCAGCAGCTTGGGGCACACCGGTGGTAATGAAAAACTGTTTTTT,CASSLGHTGGNEKLFF
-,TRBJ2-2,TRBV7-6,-,TGTGCCAGCAGCTTAGGAGAATTGAGGGGGACCGGGGAGCTGTTTTTT,CASSLGELRGTGELFF
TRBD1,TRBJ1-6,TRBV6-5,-,TGTGCCAGCAGAGCACTGGACAGGGGGCCTTCACCCCTCCACTTT,CASRALDRGPSPLHF
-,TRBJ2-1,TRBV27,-,TGTGCCAGCAGTTTATCGTGGGGGGAGAGCCACAATGAGCAGTTCTTC,CASSLSWGESHNEQFF
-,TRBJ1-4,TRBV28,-,TGTGCCAGCAGTTTATTATCACAGCTTAATGAAAAACTGTTTTTT,CASSLLSQLNEKLFF
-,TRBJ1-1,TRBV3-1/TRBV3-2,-,TGTGCCAGCAGCCAAGATCAGGTGGGGTCTGAAGCTTTCTTT,CASSQDQVGSEAFF
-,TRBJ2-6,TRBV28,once,TGTGCCAGCAGTCTCACCTCCCTCTCTGGGGCCAACGTCCTGACTTTC,CASSLTSLSGANVLTF
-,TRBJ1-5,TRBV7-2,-,TGTGCCAGCAGCCCAGCGGGGGGCAATCAGCCCCAGCATTTT,CASSPAGGNQPQHF
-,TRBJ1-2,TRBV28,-,TGTGCCAGCAGTCCCTCTAACTATGGCTACACCTTC,CASSPSNYGYTF
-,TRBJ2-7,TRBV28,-,TGTGCCAGCAGTTTAGAGCGGTGGGCTCGGGAGCAGTACTTC,CASSLERWAREQYF
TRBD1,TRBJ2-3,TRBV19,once,TGTGCCAGTAGCGGACAGGGAAGCACAGATACGCAGTATTTT,CASSGQGSTDTQYF
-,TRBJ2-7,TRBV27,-,TGTGCCAGCAGTTACCAGTCCGGATACGAGCAGTACTTC,CASSYQSGYEQYF
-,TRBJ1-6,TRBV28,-,TGTGCCAGCAGTGCTCCCAATTCACCCCTCCACTTT,CASSAPNSPLHF
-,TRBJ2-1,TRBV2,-,TGTGCCAGCAGTGTAAGTGAGCAGTTCTTC,CASSVSEQFF
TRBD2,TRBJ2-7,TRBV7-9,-,TGTGCCAGCAGCTTATATACTAGCGGGAGTTACGAGCAGTACTTC,CASSLYTSGSYEQYF
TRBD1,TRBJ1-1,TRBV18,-,TGTGCCAGCTCACCTTTGGAAAAGGACAGGGGGACTTTCTTT,CASSPLEKDRGTFF
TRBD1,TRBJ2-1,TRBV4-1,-,TGCGCCAGCAGCCAAGAACAGGGGAATGAGCAGTTCTTC,CASSQEQGNEQFF
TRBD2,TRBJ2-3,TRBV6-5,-,TGTGCCAGCAGTCCCCAACTAGCGGGAGGGCGGGCGCAGTATTTT,CASSPQLAGGRAQYF
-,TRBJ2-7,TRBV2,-,TGTGCCAGCACTAAGGACAGCTACGAGCAGTACTTC,CASTKDSYEQYF
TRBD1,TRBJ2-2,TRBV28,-,TGTGCCAGCTGGGACAGGGGCCACGGGGAGCTGTTTTTT,CASWDRGHGELFF
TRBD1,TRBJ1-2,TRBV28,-,TGTGCCAGCCTTATACCGGGACAGGGAAACTATGGCTACACCTTC,CASLIPGQGNYGYTF
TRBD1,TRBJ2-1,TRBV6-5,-,TGTGCCAGCAGTTACCCGGACAGGGGCTACAATGAGCAGTTCTTC,CASSYPDRGYNEQFF
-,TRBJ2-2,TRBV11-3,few,TGTGCCAGCAGCTTCAGTTCTTTCGGGGAGCTGTTTTTT,CASSFSSFGELFF